Listed here are 20 T cell receptor beta chains from one sample, sequenced in a study of shared clonotypes between healthy human individuals. TCRdb's copy holds only in-frame clones and misses some; the assay was immunoSEQ multiplex PCR. The sample shows fewer than 200,000 clones, around 63% of them seen only once. Sequenced sample: memory CD4+ T cells sorted from blood. Subset given: CD45RA-negative fraction. The receptors stem from a man between 25 and 39 years old in good health.

This rearrangement joins TRBV14 to TRBJ2-3; D is unclear. The V gene's germline CDR1 is SGHDN and CDR2 FVKESK. The CDR3 spans 17 residues. V was shortened by 0 bases and J by 1 base, with 14 bases between the two germline ends. The chain's CDR3 is CASSQDVVAIGTDTQYF. The CDR3 DNA reads as TGTGCCAGCAGCCAAGATGTGGTTGCTATTGGCACAGATACGCAGTATTTT.

V is TRBV28 and J is TRBJ2-1; 12 nucleotides align to TRBD2. CDR1 and CDR2 from the germline V gene are MDHEN and SYDVKM. This CDR3 is built from 16 residues. V shed 8 bases, J shed 6 bases, and the junction held 11 bases outside the gene matches. The CDR3 region is CASVRASGRDVNEQFF. Written as DNA, the CDR3 is TGTGCCAGCGTCCGGGCTAGCGGGAGGGATGTCAATGAGCAGTTCTTC.

The CDR3 nucleotides are TGTGCCAGCAGCTCAGGGGGTCTTCTTTTCACAGATACGCAGTATTTT. It is translated as CASSSGGLLFTDTQYF. V is TRBV5-4 and J is TRBJ2-3, with TRBD1 matching 7 bases. The CDR3 covers 16 residues. V lost 3 bases to trimming and J lost 2 bases; unmatched junction nucleotides: 9. CDR1 is SGHNT, CDR2 YYREEE, per germline (reference sequence).

The chain has TRBV4-2 and TRBJ2-3; D is ambiguous. The V and J ends lost 4 bases and 1 base respectively, with 9 bases between them. Germline CDR1 reads LGHNA; CDR2 reads YNFKEQ. The CDR3 contains 14 residues. The CDR3 here is CASSPGPGTDTQYF. In DNA form, the CDR3 reads TGTGCCAGCAGCCCGGGCCCTGGCACAGATACGCAGTATTTT.

This rearrangement joins TRBV5-4 to TRBJ1-4; D gene uncertain. The CDR3 is 15 amino acids. Trimming cost V 0 bases and J 5 bases, with 11 bases left between them. CDR1 and CDR2 from the germline V gene are SGHNT and YYREEE (reference sequence). CDR3 sequence reads: CASSLGSSGNEKLFF. CDR3 coding DNA: TGTGCCAGCAGCTTGGGGTCCAGCGGAAATGAAAAACTGTTTTTT.

The CDR3 coding sequence is TGTGCCAGCAGCCCACAGGGGGGGTATAATGAAAAACTGTTTTTT. Translation gives CASSPQGGYNEKLFF. The rearrangement joins TRBV7-9 to TRBJ1-4; 8 positions match TRBD1. In germline, CDR1 is SEHNR, CDR2 FQNEAQ (reference sequence). V was clipped by 5 bases and J by 4 bases; unmatched bases: 6. The CDR3 has 15 amino acids.

The V and J genes are TRBV10-3 and TRBJ2-7; 8 nucleotides agree with TRBD2. The germline gives CDR1 ENHRY, CDR2 SYGVKD. Germline trimming cut 3 bases from V and 4 bases from J; bases unmatched to any gene: 5. This CDR3 region has 14 residues. The DNA of the CDR3 is TGTGCCATCAGTGATGGCGGGAGGACGTACGAGCAGTACTTC. It specifies CAISDGGRTYEQYF.

CDR3 sequence: CASSGGGALGNEQFF. The CDR3 region has the DNA TGTGCCAGCAGCGGCGGGGGCGCTTTGGGTAATGAGCAGTTCTTC. This chain connects TRBV5-6 to TRBJ2-1; TRBD2 is a possible D gene (7 bases). Germline V gene data show CDR1 as SGHDT and CDR2 as YYEEEE. CDR3 size: 15 residues. With 4 bases removed from V and 7 bases from J, the gap between germline ends came to 18 bases. Supplemented by reference TRBV5-6 and TRBJ2-1, the full variable domain reads DAGVTQSPTHLIKTRGQQVTLRCSPKSGHDTVSWYQQALGQGPQFIFQYYEEEERQRGNFPDRFSGHQFPNYSSELNVNALLLGDSALYLCASSGGGALGNEQFFGPGTRLTVL.

Many counts were recorded for this clone. One junction end disagrees with the germline gene, perhaps due to a read error. The rearrangement joins TRBV2 to TRBJ1-1; D ambiguous. CDR1 is SNHLY, CDR2 FYNNEI, per germline. The CDR3 contains 13 residues. In nucleotides, the CDR3 is TGTGCCAGCAGTGAAGAACTCGGGCACTACACTGTCTTT. Its protein product is CASSEELGHYTVF.

The chain couples TRBV19 to TRBJ2-3; D gene unclear. Germline-derived CDR1 and CDR2 are LNHDA and SQIVND (reference sequence). The CDR3 is 14 amino acids. V was cut by 8 bases and J by 2 bases, with 14 bases left in between. CDR3 region: CASQIAANTDTQYF. The CDR3 DNA is TGTGCCAGTCAGATTGCGGCGAACACAGATACGCAGTATTTT. Using reference TRBV19 and TRBJ2-3 for the parts outside the CDR3, the full variable domain is DGGITQSPKYLFRKEGQNVTLSCEQNLNHDAMYWYRQDPGQGLRLIYYSQIVNDFQKGDIAEGYSVSREKKESFPLTVTSAQKNPTAFYLCASQIAANTDTQYFGPGTRLTVL.

The rearrangement joins TRBV5-8 to TRBJ2-2; 8 bases are a match to TRBD1. The CDR3 has 16 residues. Trimming cost V 4 bases and J 1 base; bases outside gene matches: 6. From germline, CDR1 is SGHTS and CDR2 YDEGEE. The CDR3 loop is CASSQGASWNTGELFF. DNA for the CDR3: TGTGCCAGCAGCCAGGGGGCTAGCTGGAACACCGGGGAGCTGTTTTTT.

This chain joins TRBV18 and TRBJ1-1, with D possibly being TRBD1 (6 bases). The CDR3 is 14 amino acids. V gave up 3 bases and J gave up 3 bases, with 11 bases separating them. The germline V gene has CDR1 KGHSH and CDR2 LQKENI. The CDR3 nucleotides are TGTGCCAGCTCACCCGGGGGGCAAGACACTGAAGCTTTCTTT. This encodes CASSPGGQDTEAFF.

The rearrangement joins TRBV21-1 to TRBJ2-6; the D call TRBD1 from the table was never checked on the DNA. TRBV21-1 is assigned pseudogene status. CDR3 length: 18 residues. This CDR3 is CASSINRVTNSGANVLTF. CDR3 DNA: TGTGCCAGCAGCATTAACAGGGTTACCAACTCTGGGGCCAACGTCCTGACTTTC.

The chain carries TRBV28 and TRBJ2-7; D ambiguous. V was clipped by 2 bases and J by 7 bases, with 12 bases between them. CDR1 is MDHEN and CDR2 is SYDVKM in the germline V gene. This CDR3 is built from 13 residues. The DNA for the CDR3 is TGTGCCAGCAGTTTAAGTGGGCTGGGGGAGCAGTACTTC. It translates to CASSLSGLGEQYF. Combining the CDR3 with reference TRBV28 and TRBJ2-7 gives the whole variable domain DVKVTQSSRYLVKRTGEKVFLECVQDMDHENMFWYRQDPGLGLRLIYFSYDVKMKEKGDIPEGYSVSREKKERFSLILESASTNQTSMYLCASSLSGLGEQYFGPGTRLTVT.

The CDR3 reads CAWSPDKFSNQPQHF. As DNA, the CDR3 is TGTGCCTGGAGCCCTGACAAATTTAGCAATCAGCCCCAGCATTTT. This chain links TRBV30 with TRBJ1-5; D ambiguous. V lost 3 bases and J lost 0, with 12 bases in between. The CDR3 runs 15 residues. Germline CDR1 is GTSNPN and CDR2 is SVGIG (reference sequence).

The rearrangement joins TRBV5-5 to TRBJ1-1; no reliable D call. Germline CDR1 is SGHKS and CDR2 is YYEKEE (reference sequence). This CDR3 comprises 13 residues. With 1 base removed from V and 7 bases from J, the gap between germline ends came to 11 bases. Written as DNA, the CDR3 is TGTGCCAGCAGCTTGATCCATGAGAATGAAGCTTTCTTT. Translation: CASSLIHENEAFF.

The chain couples TRBV30 to TRBJ1-5; D is unclear. Germline loops: CDR1 GTSNPN, CDR2 SVGIG (reference sequence). CDR3 length: 14 residues. V was clipped by 0 bases and J by 7 bases, with 13 bases between them. CDR3 amino acids: CAWSVNSRIQPQHF. For the CDR3, the DNA is TGTGCCTGGAGTGTAAATTCCCGGATACAGCCCCAGCATTTT.

This clone was picked up one time. This chain links TRBV29-1 with TRBJ1-2, with D possibly matching TRBD1 (5 bases). This CDR3 contains 12 residues. Germline lookup yields CDR1 SQVTM and CDR2 ANQGSEA. V lost 4 bases and J lost 5, with 11 bases in between. CDR3: CSVAGGGYGYTF. As DNA, the CDR3 is TGCAGCGTTGCGGGGGGTGGGTATGGCTACACCTTC.

The genes are TRBV27 and TRBJ2-1; 14 nucleotides match TRBD2. CDR3 length: 19 amino acids. Germline CDR1 reads MNHEY; CDR2 reads SMNVEV (reference sequence). The V gene end was trimmed by 3 bases and the J gene end by 1 base; junction bases not matched to a gene: 8. The CDR3 protein is CASSFRTSGRLRSYNEQFF. The CDR3 nucleotides are TGTGCCAGCAGTTTTCGGACTAGCGGGAGGTTACGGTCCTACAATGAGCAGTTCTTC.

The sample holds one count of this clone. This chain joins TRBV10-1 and TRBJ1-1, with 7 bases aligning to TRBD1. The CDR3 loop spans 14 amino acids. Losses at the gene ends were 5 bases for V and 4 bases for J; bases not matched to a gene: 7. Germline V gene lookup returns CDR1 WNHNN and CDR2 SYGVQD (reference sequence). CDR3 sequence: CASSSNRGGTEAFF. CDR3 bases: TGCGCCAGCAGTTCCAACAGGGGAGGCACTGAAGCTTTCTTT.